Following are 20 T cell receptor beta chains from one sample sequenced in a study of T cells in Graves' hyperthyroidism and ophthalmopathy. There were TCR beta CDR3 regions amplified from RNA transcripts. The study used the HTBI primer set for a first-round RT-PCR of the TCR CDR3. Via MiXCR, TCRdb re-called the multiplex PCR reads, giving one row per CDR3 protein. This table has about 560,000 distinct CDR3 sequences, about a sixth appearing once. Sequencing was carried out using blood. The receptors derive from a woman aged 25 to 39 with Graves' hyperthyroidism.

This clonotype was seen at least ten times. CDR3 nucleotide sequence: TGTGCCAGCAGCTCGGTGGGAGGACCTGGGGCGACCCAGTACTTC. It translates to CASSSVGGPGATQYF. The chain has TRBV7-2 and TRBJ2-5; D possibly corresponds to TRBD2 (6 bases). The CDR3 has 15 residues. Germline assignment: CDR1 SGHTA and CDR2 FQGNSA. Trimming removed 4 bases at V and 7 bases at J, with 19 bases between. Full variable domain (remainder filled in from reference TRBV7-2 and TRBJ2-5): GAGVSQSPSNKVTEKGKDVELRCDPISGHTALYWYRQSLGQGLEFLIYFQGNSAPDKSGLPSDRFSAERTGGSVSTLTIQRTQQEDSAVYLCASSSVGGPGATQYFGPGTRLLVL.

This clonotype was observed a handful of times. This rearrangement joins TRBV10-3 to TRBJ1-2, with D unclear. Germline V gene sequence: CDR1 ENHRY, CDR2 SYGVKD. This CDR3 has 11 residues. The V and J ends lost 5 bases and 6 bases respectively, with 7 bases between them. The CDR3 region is CAISRGDGYTF. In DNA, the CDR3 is TGTGCCATCAGTCGGGGAGATGGCTACACCTTC.

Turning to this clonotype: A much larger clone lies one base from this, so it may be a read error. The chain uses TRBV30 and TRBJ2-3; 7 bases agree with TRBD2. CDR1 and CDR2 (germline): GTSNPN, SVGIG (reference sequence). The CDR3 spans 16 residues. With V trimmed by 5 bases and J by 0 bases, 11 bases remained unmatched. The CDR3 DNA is TGTGCCTGGGGACTAGTGTTTAGCCTCAGCACAGATACGCAGTATTTT. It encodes CAWGLVFSLSTDTQYF. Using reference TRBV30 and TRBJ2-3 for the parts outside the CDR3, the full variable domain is SQTIHQWPATLVQPVGSPLSLECTVEGTSNPNLYWYRQAAGRGLQLLFYSVGIGQISSEVPQNLSASRPQDRQFILSSKKLLLSDSGFYLCAWGLVFSLSTDTQYFGPGTRLTVL.

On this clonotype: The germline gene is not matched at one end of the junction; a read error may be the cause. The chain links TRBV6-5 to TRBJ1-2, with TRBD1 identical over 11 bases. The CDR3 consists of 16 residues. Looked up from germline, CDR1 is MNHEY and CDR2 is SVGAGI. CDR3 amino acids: CASSYLGQGADYSYTF. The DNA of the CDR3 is TGTGCCAGCAGTTACCTCGGACAGGGGGCCGACTATAGCTACACCTTC.

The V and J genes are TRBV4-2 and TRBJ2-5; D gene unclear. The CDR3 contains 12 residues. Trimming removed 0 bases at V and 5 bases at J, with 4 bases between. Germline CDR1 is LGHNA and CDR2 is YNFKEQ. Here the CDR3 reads CASSQDYETQYF. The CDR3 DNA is TGTGCCAGCAGCCAAGACTATGAGACCCAGTACTTC.

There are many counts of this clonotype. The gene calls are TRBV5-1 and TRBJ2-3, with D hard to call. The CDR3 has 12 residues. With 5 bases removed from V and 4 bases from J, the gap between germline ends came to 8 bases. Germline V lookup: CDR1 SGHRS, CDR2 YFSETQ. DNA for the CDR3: TGCGCCAGCAGTACTCAGCCAGATACGCAGTATTTT. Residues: CASSTQPDTQYF. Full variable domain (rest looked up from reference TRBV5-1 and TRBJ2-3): KAGVTQTPRYLIKTRGQQVTLSCSPISGHRSVSWYQQTPGQGLQFLFEYFSETQRNKGNFPGRFSGRQFSNSRSEMNVSTLELGDSALYLCASSTQPDTQYFGPGTRLTVL.

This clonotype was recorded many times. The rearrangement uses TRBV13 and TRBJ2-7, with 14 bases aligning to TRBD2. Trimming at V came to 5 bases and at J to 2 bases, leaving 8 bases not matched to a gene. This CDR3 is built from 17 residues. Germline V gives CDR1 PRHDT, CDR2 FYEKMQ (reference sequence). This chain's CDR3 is CASSRGLAGGVAYEQYF. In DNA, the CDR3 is TGTGCCAGCAGCCGCGGACTAGCGGGAGGAGTCGCCTACGAGCAGTACTTC.

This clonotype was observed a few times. The CDR3 loop reads CASSLGFNTGELFF. The CDR3 DNA is TGTGCCAGCAGCTTAGGCTTCAACACCGGGGAGCTGTTTTTT. The chain combines TRBV7-9 with TRBJ2-2; D not certain. Trimming stripped 1 base from V and 2 bases from J, with 5 bases between. The CDR3 runs 14 residues. In germline, CDR1 is SEHNR, CDR2 FQNEAQ (reference sequence).

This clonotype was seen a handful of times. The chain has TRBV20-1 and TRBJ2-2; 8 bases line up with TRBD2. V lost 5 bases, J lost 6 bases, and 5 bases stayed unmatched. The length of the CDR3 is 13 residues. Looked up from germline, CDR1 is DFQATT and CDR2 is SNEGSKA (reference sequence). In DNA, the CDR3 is TGCAGTGCTGGGGGACTAGACCCCGGGGAGCTGTTTTTT. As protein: CSAGGLDPGELFF.

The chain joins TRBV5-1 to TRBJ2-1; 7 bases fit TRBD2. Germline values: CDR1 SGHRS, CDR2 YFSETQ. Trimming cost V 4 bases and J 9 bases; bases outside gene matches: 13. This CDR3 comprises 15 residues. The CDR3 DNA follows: TGCGCCAGCAGCCCTAGCGGAGAGGGGTGGGTTGAGCAGTTCTTC. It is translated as CASSPSGEGWVEQFF.

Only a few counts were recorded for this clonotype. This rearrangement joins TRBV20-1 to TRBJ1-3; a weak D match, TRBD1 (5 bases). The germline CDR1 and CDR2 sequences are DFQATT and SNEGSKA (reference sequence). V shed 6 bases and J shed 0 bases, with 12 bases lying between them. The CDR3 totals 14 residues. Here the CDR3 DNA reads TGCAGTGCCCGGGGGACGGACTCTGGAAACACCATATATTTT. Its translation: CSARGTDSGNTIYF.

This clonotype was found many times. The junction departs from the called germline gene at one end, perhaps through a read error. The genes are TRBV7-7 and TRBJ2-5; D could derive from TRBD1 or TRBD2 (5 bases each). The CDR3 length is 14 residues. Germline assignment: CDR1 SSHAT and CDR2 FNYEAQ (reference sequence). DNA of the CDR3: TGTGCTAGCAGCCCGGGACCGATCCAAGAGACCCAGTACTTC. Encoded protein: CASSPGPIQETQYF.

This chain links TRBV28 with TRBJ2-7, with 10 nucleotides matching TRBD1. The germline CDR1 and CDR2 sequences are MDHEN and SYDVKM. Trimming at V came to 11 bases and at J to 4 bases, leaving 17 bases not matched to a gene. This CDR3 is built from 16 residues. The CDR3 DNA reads TGTGCCGTTAAGACCATTCGGGGACAGGGGCAATACGAGCAGTACTTC. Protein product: CAVKTIRGQGQYEQYF. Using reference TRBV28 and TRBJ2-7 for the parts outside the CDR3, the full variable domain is DVKVTQSSRYLVKRTGEKVFLECVQDMDHENMFWYRQDPGLGLRLIYFSYDVKMKEKGDIPEGYSVSREKKERFSLILESASTNQTSMYLCAVKTIRGQGQYEQYFGPGTRLTVT.

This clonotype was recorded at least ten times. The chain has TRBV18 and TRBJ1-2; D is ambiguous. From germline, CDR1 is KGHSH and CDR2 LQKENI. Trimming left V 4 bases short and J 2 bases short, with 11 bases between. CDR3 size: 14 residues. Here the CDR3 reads CASSQSAENYGYTF. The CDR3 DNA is TGTGCCAGCTCACAATCGGCCGAAAACTATGGCTACACCTTC.

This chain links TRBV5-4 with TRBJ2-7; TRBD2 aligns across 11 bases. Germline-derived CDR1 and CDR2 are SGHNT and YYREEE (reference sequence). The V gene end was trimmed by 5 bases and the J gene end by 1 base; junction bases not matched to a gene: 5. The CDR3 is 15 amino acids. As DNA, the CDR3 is TGTGCCAGCAGTATAGCGGGAGGGCCGTCCTACGAGCAGTACTTC. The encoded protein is CASSIAGGPSYEQYF. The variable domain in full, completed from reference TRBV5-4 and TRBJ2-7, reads ETGVTQSPTHLIKTRGQQVTLRCSSQSGHNTVSWYQQALGQGPQFIFQYYREEENGRGNFPPRFSGLQFPNYSSELNVNALELDDSALYLCASSIAGGPSYEQYFGPGTRLTVT.

The CDR3 DNA reads TGTGCCAGCAGCTTCCTAGCGGGAGGCGACACCGGGGAGCTGTTTTTT. The encoded protein is CASSFLAGGDTGELFF. V is TRBV5-6 and J is TRBJ2-2; 11 bases agree with TRBD2. With 2 bases clipped from V and 3 bases from J, the junction kept 3 bases outside the gene matches. Germline V gene data show CDR1 as SGHDT and CDR2 as YYEEEE. The CDR3 sequence is 16 residues long.

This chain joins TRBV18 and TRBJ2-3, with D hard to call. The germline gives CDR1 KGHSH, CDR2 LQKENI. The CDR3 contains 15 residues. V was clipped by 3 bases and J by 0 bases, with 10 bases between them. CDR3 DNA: TGTGCCAGCTCACCCCAAAGAAGGAGCACAGATACGCAGTATTTT. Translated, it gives CASSPQRRSTDTQYF.

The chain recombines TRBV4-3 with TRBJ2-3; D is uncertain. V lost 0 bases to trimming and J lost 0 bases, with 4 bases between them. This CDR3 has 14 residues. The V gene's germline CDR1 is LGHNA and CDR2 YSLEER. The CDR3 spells CASSQEFSTDTQYF. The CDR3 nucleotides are TGCGCCAGCAGCCAAGAGTTCAGCACAGATACGCAGTATTTT.

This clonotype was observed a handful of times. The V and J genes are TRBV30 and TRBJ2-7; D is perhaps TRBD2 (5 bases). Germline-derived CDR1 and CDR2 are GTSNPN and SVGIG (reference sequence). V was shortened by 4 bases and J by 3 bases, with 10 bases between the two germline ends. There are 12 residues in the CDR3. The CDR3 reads CAWTSSNYEQYF. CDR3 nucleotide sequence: TGTGCCTGGACTAGCTCCAACTACGAGCAGTACTTC.

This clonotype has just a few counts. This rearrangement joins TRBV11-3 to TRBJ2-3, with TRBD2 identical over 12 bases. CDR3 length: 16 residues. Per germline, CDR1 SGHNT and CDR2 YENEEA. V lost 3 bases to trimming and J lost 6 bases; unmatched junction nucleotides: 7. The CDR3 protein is CASSFSSGRAADTQYF. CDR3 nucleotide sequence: TGTGCCAGCAGCTTCTCTAGCGGGAGGGCCGCGGATACGCAGTATTTT.